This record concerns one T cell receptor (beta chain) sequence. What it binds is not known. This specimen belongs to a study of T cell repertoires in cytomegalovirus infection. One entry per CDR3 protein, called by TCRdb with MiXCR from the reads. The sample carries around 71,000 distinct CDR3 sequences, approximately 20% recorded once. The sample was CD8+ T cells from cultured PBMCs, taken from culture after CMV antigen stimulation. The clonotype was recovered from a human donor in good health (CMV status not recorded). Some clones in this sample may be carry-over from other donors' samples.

This CDR3 is CASSQDEFSGQFYGYTF. CDR3 sequence (DNA): TGCGCCAGCAGCCAAGATGAATTTTCGGGACAGTTCTATGGCTACACCTTC. This chain joins TRBV4-1 and TRBJ1-2; 7 bases map to TRBD1. The CDR3 has 17 residues. V lost 0 bases and J lost 4; bases outside the gene matches: 11. Looked up from germline, CDR1 is MGHRA and CDR2 is YSYEKL.